This T cell receptor beta chain was obtained from a study of control samples from healthy donors and cancer patients. Sequencing used immunoSEQ multiplex PCR; TCRdb keeps in-frame clones, though not all of them. This sample has about 100,000 clones, with about 90% found just once. This CDR3 has 16 amino acids. Germline CDR1 SEHNR, CDR2 FQNEAQ (reference sequence). V was trimmed by 5 bases and J by 1 base, leaving 17 bases between them. J is TRBJ1-2 and V is TRBV7-9, with D unresolved. Specimen: blood. This TCR came from a woman aged 50 to 60 in good health. The CDR3 nucleotides read TGTGCCAGCAGCGTAGGGTCCACTACCCTTAACTATGGCTACACCTTC. Amino acid sequence: CASSVGSTTLNYGYTF.